One sample yielded the 31 T cell receptor beta chains listed below, sequenced in a study of vaccination effects on CD4 cells after COVID-19. It was after approximately 11 days of culture that CD4+ T cells were isolated. This table comes from immunoSEQ multiplex PCR, and its TCRdb copy is limited to in-frame clones, with some not included. The top ten clones hold 2.5% to 3.5% of a sample with about 53,000 clones, about 80% of them seen once. No antigen has been identified for these receptors. The sample was CD4+ T cells from PBMCs cultured without peptide, taken before COVID-19 vaccination. These receptors originate from a human donor who received a COVID-19 vaccine.

This clone came up once. The CDR3 sequence: CAWSVGSNQPQHF. The CDR3 DNA sequence: TGTGCCTGGAGTGTAGGGAGCAATCAGCCCCAGCATTTT. The chain combines TRBV30 with TRBJ1-5; D uncertain. Trimming cost V 0 bases and J 1 base, with 4 bases left between them. CDR1 is GTSNPN and CDR2 is SVGIG in the germline V gene (reference sequence). This CDR3 contains 13 residues.

This sequence joins TRBV7-2 and TRBJ1-4, with a possible D match to TRBD1 (5 bases). Germline V gives CDR1 SGHTA, CDR2 FQGNSA. There are 15 residues in the CDR3. V lost 5 bases and J lost 7, with 17 bases in between. Here the CDR3 reads CASSPSREGSEKLFF. CDR3 bases: TGTGCCAGCAGCCCCTCCAGGGAGGGTAGTGAAAAACTGTTTTTT. Filled out from reference TRBV7-2 and TRBJ1-4, the complete variable domain reads GAGVSQSPSNKVTEKGKDVELRCDPISGHTALYWYRQSLGQGLEFLIYFQGNSAPDKSGLPSDRFSAERTGGSVSTLTIQRTQQEDSAVYLCASSPSREGSEKLFFGSGTQLSVL.

The V gene is TRBV10-2, the J gene TRBJ1-5; possible D gene TRBD1, 6 bases. CDR1 WSHSY and CDR2 SAAADI come from the germline V gene. V gave up 6 bases and J gave up 2 bases, with 17 bases separating them. The CDR3 has 16 residues. The CDR3 region has the DNA TGCGCCAGCAGACCAGGGGCGGGCAGGGGCAATCAGCCCCAGCATTTT. Encoded protein: CASRPGAGRGNQPQHF.

The chain has TRBV4-3 and TRBJ2-5; D gene unclear. The CDR3 is made up of 14 amino acids. V gave up 1 base and J gave up 1 base, with 7 bases separating them. Germline loops: CDR1 LGHNA, CDR2 YSLEER. CDR3 in amino acids: CASSQGSAQETQYF. The CDR3 nucleotides are TGCGCCAGCAGCCAAGGCTCAGCCCAAGAGACCCAGTACTTC.

This clone is a singleton in its sample. This chain joins TRBV7-2 and TRBJ1-2, with no clear D. V was shortened by 1 base and J by 7 bases, with 10 bases between the two germline ends. CDR1 and CDR2 (germline): SGHTA, FQGNSA. The CDR3 totals 13 residues. The CDR3 DNA sequence: TGTGCCAGCAGCTTAGGAACCCAGCCTGGCTACACCTTC. Protein: CASSLGTQPGYTF.

The chain links TRBV6-2 or TRBV6-3 to TRBJ1-5, with D possibly being TRBD1 (6 bases). The V end lost 2 bases, the J end lost 4 bases, and 9 bases lay between the germline ends. The CDR3 sequence is 14 residues long. Per germline, CDR1 MNHEY and CDR2 SVGEGT. As DNA, the CDR3 is TGTGCCAGCAGTTACGGACAGCCTAATCAGCCCCAGCATTTT. Its translation is CASSYGQPNQPQHF.

The V call is TRBV18, the J call TRBJ2-3; TRBD1 matches at 9 bases. This CDR3 comprises 17 residues. Per germline, CDR1 KGHSH and CDR2 LQKENI. V lost 6 bases, J lost 5 bases, and 15 bases stayed unmatched. The CDR3, as DNA: TGTGCCAGCTCCCCCTTCCCCGGGACAGGGTCGCGAGATACGCAGTATTTT. It encodes CASSPFPGTGSRDTQYF.

This chain links TRBV19 with TRBJ2-6, with TRBD2 matching 7 bases. After removal of 10 bases from V and 0 bases from J, the junction contained 12 bases not matched to a gene. The CDR3 is made up of 17 amino acids. CDR1 LNHDA and CDR2 SQIVND come from the germline V gene (reference sequence). The CDR3 DNA sequence: TGTGCCACCCACGGGGGGACGGGGCTCTCTGGGGCCAACGTCCTGACTTTC. Translated: CATHGGTGLSGANVLTF.

This sequence joins TRBV18 and TRBJ2-1, with 10 positions matching TRBD1. V shed 1 base, J shed 7 bases, and the junction held 7 bases outside the gene matches. The V gene's germline CDR1 is KGHSH and CDR2 LQKENI. The CDR3 consists of 16 residues. The CDR3 DNA is TGTGCCAGCTCACCACGGCGACAGGGGGCTGGGAATGAGCAGTTCTTC. As protein: CASSPRRQGAGNEQFF.

The rearrangement uses TRBV7-2 and TRBJ1-1, with unresolved D. The CDR3 totals 13 residues. The V end lost 4 bases, the J end lost 0 bases, and 6 bases lay between the germline ends. CDR1 and CDR2 (germline): SGHTA, FQGNSA. CDR3 nucleotides: TGTGCCAGCAGCTACCAAATGAACACTGAAGCTTTCTTT. This gives the protein CASSYQMNTEAFF.

This rearrangement joins TRBV28 to TRBJ2-3, with D possibly TRBD1 on 8 matching bases. Germline values: CDR1 MDHEN, CDR2 SYDVKM. The V end lost 4 bases, the J end lost 3 bases, and 14 bases lay between the germline ends. The CDR3 covers 15 residues. The CDR3 DNA sequence: TGTGCCAGCAGTTACAGGGGGGGGGAAACAGATACGCAGTATTTT. As protein: CASSYRGGETDTQYF.

In this sample, this clone turned up once. V and J are TRBV12-3 or TRBV12-4 and TRBJ1-3; D gene unclear. The CDR3 extends over 10 amino acids. CDR3 nucleotides: TGTGGAGGCTCTGGAAACACCATATATTTT. Amino acid sequence: CGGSGNTIYF.

This chain connects TRBV10-3 to TRBJ2-2; unclear D gene. The germline V gene encodes CDR1 ENHRY and CDR2 SYGVKD. Trimming cost V 6 bases and J 0 bases, with 2 bases left between them. The CDR3 loop spans 12 amino acids. DNA for the CDR3: TGTGCCATCAGCCCGAACACCGGGGAGCTGTTTTTT. Translated, it gives CAISPNTGELFF.

The chain uses TRBV13 and TRBJ2-3, with 12 bases identical to TRBD2. V lost 2 bases and J lost 1; bases outside the gene matches: 1. Germline CDR1 is PRHDT and CDR2 is FYEKMQ (reference sequence). This CDR3 region has 16 residues. CDR3 residues: CASSLRLAGGTDTQYF. In DNA form, the CDR3 reads TGTGCCAGCAGCTTAAGACTAGCGGGGGGCACAGATACGCAGTATTTT. Together with reference TRBV13 and TRBJ2-3, the CDR3 gives the full variable domain: AAGVIQSPRHLIKEKRETATLKCYPIPRHDTVYWYQQGPGQDPQFLISFYEKMQSDKGSIPDRFSAQQFSDYHSELNMSSLELGDSALYFCASSLRLAGGTDTQYFGPGTRLTVL.

This chain links TRBV7-9 with TRBJ1-2, with D possibly matching TRBD1 (5 bases). Germline V gene data show CDR1 as SEHNR and CDR2 as FQNEAQ (reference sequence). This CDR3 contains 15 residues. Trimming shortened V by 0 bases and J by 7 bases, and 15 bases separated the two germline ends. DNA of the CDR3: TGTGCCAGCAGCTTAGCGGGGGGAACCGGGGGTGGCTACACCTTC. Translating gives CASSLAGGTGGGYTF. The full variable domain, its missing parts supplied by reference TRBV7-9 and TRBJ1-2, is DTGVSQNPRHKITKRGQNVTFRCDPISEHNRLYWYRQTLGQGPEFLTYFQNEAQLEKSRLLSDRFSAERPKGSFSTLEIQRTEQGDSAMYLCASSLAGGTGGGYTFGSGTRLTVV.

CDR3 coding DNA: TGTGCCAGCAGCTTAGGGCAGGGCACCAATTCACCCCTCCACTTT. It yields the protein CASSLGQGTNSPLHF. The V gene is TRBV7-2, the J gene TRBJ1-6, with D possibly matching TRBD1 (5 bases). The CDR3 length is 15 residues. In germline, CDR1 is SGHTA, CDR2 FQGNSA. Trimming took 1 base from V and 7 from J, leaving 11 bases between them.

J is TRBJ1-6 and V is TRBV2; 7 bases are shared with TRBD1. V dropped 6 bases and J dropped 6; count of bases not matched to a gene: 2. From germline, CDR1 is SNHLY and CDR2 FYNNEI. This CDR3 region has 13 residues. The CDR3 here is CASRWDSNSPLHF. The CDR3, as DNA: TGTGCCAGCAGGTGGGACAGTAATTCACCCCTCCACTTT.

The rearrangement uses TRBV10-3 and TRBJ1-5; D ambiguous. Germline V gene lookup returns CDR1 ENHRY and CDR2 SYGVKD. This CDR3 region has 13 residues. The V and J ends lost 2 bases and 5 bases respectively, with 7 bases between them. CDR3 in DNA: TGTGCCATCAGTGAGGACCGAGATCAGCCCCAGCATTTT. As protein: CAISEDRDQPQHF.

The rearrangement joins TRBV9 to TRBJ2-1; D is perhaps TRBD2 (6 bases). Trimming took off 4 bases at V and 5 bases at J, with 10 bases between the two ends. This CDR3 contains 13 residues. Germline V gives CDR1 SGDLS, CDR2 YYNGEE. CDR3 DNA: TGTGCCAGCAGCAGGGACTTCGACAATGAGCAGTTCTTC. Its protein is CASSRDFDNEQFF.

This chain links TRBV3-1 (or the pseudogene TRBV3-2) with TRBJ1-2, with 10 bases identical to TRBD1. V lost 1 base to trimming and J lost 8 bases; unmatched junction nucleotides: 1. The CDR3 runs to 13 residues. Per germline, CDR1 LGHDT and CDR2 YNNKEL (reference sequence). CDR3 coding DNA: TGTGCCAGCAGCCAAGGGGACAGGGGCGGCTACACCTTC. Amino acids: CASSQGDRGGYTF.

The chain uses TRBV18 and TRBJ1-3; a weak D match, TRBD1 (5 bases). This CDR3 comprises 15 residues. Trimming removed 1 base at V and 2 bases at J, with 9 bases between. CDR1 is KGHSH and CDR2 is LQKENI in the germline V gene. The CDR3 region has the DNA TGTGCCAGCTCACCACAGGAGGGGACTGGAAACACCATATATTTT. Translation: CASSPQEGTGNTIYF.

J is TRBJ1-2 and V is TRBV9, with 7 bases identical to TRBD1. Per germline, CDR1 SGDLS and CDR2 YYNGEE. CDR3 size: 14 residues. The V segment lost 0 bases and the J segment 4 bases; nucleotides outside the gene matches: 3. CDR3 bases: TGTGCCAGCAGCGTAGTTGCAGGGGGCTATGGCTACACCTTC. Its translation: CASSVVAGGYGYTF.

J is TRBJ2-3 and V is TRBV10-2; 8 nucleotides agree with TRBD2. Germline CDR1 reads WSHSY; CDR2 reads SAAADI. The CDR3 covers 14 residues. J lost 2 bases, V lost 8 bases, and 6 bases had no gene match. CDR3 sequence: CASSLGLDTDTQYF. The CDR3 DNA follows: TGCGCCAGCTCGTTGGGACTAGACACAGATACGCAGTATTTT.

In DNA, the CDR3 is TGTGCCAGCAGCGACCGGGACAGGGGGCGTGTGGTTAGCTATGGCTACACCTTC. This translates into CASSDRDRGRVVSYGYTF. The gene calls are TRBV21-1 and TRBJ1-2; the table's TRBD1 call for D was not verified on the DNA. TRBV21-1 is annotated as a pseudogene. The CDR3 runs 18 residues.

Only a few counts were recorded for this clone. J is TRBJ1-2 and V is TRBV6-5; D is undetermined. Germline V gene data show CDR1 as MNHEY and CDR2 as SVGAGI. V lost 2 bases and J lost 6, with 10 bases in between. CDR3 length: 13 residues. The CDR3 is CASSYPGRDGYTF. The CDR3 coding sequence is TGTGCCAGCAGTTACCCAGGTCGGGATGGCTACACCTTC.

The chain carries TRBV3-1 (or the pseudogene TRBV3-2) and TRBJ2-7; no definite D call. The V gene lost 4 bases and the J gene lost 6 bases, with 10 bases spanning the gap. Germline CDR1 reads LGHDT; CDR2 reads YNNKEL (reference sequence). This CDR3 contains 12 residues. For the CDR3, the DNA is TGTGCCAGCAGCCTGGGGTACGGCGAGCAGTACGTC. Its protein product is CASSLGYGEQYV.

The chain joins TRBV27 to TRBJ2-7; D remains ambiguous. The V end was cut by 3 bases, the J end by 2 bases, with 11 bases between. CDR1 is MNHEY and CDR2 is SMNVEV in the germline V gene (reference sequence). This CDR3 spans 14 amino acids. The CDR3 loop is CASSLRPGPYEQYV. CDR3 nucleotides: TGTGCCAGCAGTTTGAGACCAGGCCCCTACGAGCAGTACGTC.

This clone was picked up a small number of times. The chain couples TRBV30 to TRBJ1-3, with a tentative D call TRBD1 (6 bases). CDR1 is GTSNPN, CDR2 SVGIG, per germline (reference sequence). The CDR3 spans 14 residues. Trimming stripped 3 bases from V and 0 bases from J, with 9 bases between. The CDR3 DNA is TGTGCCTGGAGGGGGGCCAACTCTGGAAACACCATATATTTT. Its translation: CAWRGANSGNTIYF.

The chain recombines TRBV9 with TRBJ2-3; 8 bases are shared with TRBD2. This CDR3 has 16 residues. CDR1 and CDR2 (germline): SGDLS, YYNGEE. V dropped 0 bases and J dropped 4; count of bases not matched to a gene: 7. CDR3 residues: CASSVATHGGADTQYF. Written as DNA, the CDR3 is TGTGCCAGCAGCGTAGCTACGCACGGGGGGGCAGATACGCAGTATTTT.

This chain connects TRBV6-6 to TRBJ1-1; no clear D. This CDR3 has 13 residues. Between the trimmed V and J ends, which lost 7 bases and 4 bases, there was a span of 13 bases. Germline V gene lookup returns CDR1 MNHNY and CDR2 SVGAGI (reference sequence). CDR3 residues: CASNEFRGTEAFF. The CDR3 nucleotides are TGTGCCAGCAATGAATTTAGAGGCACTGAAGCTTTCTTT.

This chain links TRBV5-1 with TRBJ2-3; TRBD2 matches 9 bases. This CDR3 spans 18 amino acids. V trimming: 4 bases; J trimming: 3 bases; junction bases outside the gene matches: 15. Germline loops: CDR1 SGHRS, CDR2 YFSETQ. The CDR3 bases are TGCGCCAGCAGCCCCTCAGTCCCGGGACTAGCCCGTACAGATACGCAGTATTTT. Translation: CASSPSVPGLARTDTQYF.